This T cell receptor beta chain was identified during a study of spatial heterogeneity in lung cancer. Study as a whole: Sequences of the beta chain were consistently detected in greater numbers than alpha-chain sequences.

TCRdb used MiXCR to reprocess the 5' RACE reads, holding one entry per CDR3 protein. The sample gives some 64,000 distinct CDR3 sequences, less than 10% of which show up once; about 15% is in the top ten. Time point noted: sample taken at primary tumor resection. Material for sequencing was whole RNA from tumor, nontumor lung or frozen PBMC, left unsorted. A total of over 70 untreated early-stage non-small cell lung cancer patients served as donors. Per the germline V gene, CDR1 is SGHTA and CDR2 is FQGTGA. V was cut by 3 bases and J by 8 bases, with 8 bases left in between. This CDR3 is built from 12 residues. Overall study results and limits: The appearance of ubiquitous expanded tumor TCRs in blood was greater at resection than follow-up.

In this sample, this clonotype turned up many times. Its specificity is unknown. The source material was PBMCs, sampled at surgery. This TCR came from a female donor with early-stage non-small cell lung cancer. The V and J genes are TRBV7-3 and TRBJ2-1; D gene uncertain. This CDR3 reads CASSLSGDEQFF. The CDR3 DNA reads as TGTGCCAGCAGCTTGTCCGGTGATGAGCAGTTCTTC.